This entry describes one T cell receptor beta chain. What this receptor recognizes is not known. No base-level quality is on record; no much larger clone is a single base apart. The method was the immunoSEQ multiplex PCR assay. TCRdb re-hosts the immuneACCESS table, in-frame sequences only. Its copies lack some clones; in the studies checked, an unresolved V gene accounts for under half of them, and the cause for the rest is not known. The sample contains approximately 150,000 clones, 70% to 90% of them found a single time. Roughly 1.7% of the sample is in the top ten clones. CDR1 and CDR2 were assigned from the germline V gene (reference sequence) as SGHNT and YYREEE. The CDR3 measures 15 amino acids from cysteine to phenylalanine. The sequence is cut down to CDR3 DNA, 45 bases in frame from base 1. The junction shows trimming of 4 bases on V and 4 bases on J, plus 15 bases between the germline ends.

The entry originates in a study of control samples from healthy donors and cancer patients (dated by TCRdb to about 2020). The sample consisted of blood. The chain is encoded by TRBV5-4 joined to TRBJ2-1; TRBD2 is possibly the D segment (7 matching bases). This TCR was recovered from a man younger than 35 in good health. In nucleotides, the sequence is TGTGCCAGCAGCCAATGGGGGGGCCGATACAATGAGCAGTTCTTC. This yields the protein CASSQWGGRYNEQFF.